The clone carrying this TCR beta chain was recorded many times. These data are taken from a study of T cells in Graves' hyperthyroidism and ophthalmopathy. Germline assignment: CDR1 LGHDT and CDR2 YNNKEL (reference sequence). The CDR3 consists of 15 residues. V lost 5 bases to trimming and J lost 4 bases; unmatched junction nucleotides: 7. From RNA transcripts, TCR beta CDR3 regions were amplified. Researchers ran a first-round RT-PCR on the TCR CDR3 using the HTBI primer set. From the multiplex PCR reads, TCRdb called clonotypes with MiXCR, one entry per CDR3 protein. The sample holds more than 500,000 distinct CDR3 sequences, 14% seen once.

The source is a middle-aged woman with Graves' hyperthyroidism. The chain recombines TRBV3-1 with TRBJ2-7; 11 nucleotides line up with TRBD2. Sequencing used blood. CDR3 amino acids: CASSTTSGREYEQYF. The CDR3 DNA reads as TGTGCCAGCAGCACTACTAGCGGGAGAGAGTACGAGCAGTACTTC.